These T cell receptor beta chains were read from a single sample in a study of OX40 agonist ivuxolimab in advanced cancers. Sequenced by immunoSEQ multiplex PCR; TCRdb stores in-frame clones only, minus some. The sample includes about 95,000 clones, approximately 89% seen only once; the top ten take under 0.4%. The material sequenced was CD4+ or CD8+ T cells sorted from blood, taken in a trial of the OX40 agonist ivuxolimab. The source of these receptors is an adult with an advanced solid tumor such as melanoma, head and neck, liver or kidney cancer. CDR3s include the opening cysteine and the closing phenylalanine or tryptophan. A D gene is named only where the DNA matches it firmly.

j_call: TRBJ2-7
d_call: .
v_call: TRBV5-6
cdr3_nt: TGTGCCAGCAGCTTGGTGGCAGGGGTCGAGCAGTACTTC
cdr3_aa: CASSLVAGVEQYF

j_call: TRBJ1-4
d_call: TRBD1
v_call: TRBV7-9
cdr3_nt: TGTGCCAGCAGCTGGGACAGTGGTGAAAAACTGTTTTTT
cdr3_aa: CASSWDSGEKLFF

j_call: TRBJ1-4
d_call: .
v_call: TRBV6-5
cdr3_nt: TGTGCCAGCAGTTGTCCGGTTGCAACTAATGAAAAACTGTTTTTT
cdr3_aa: CASSCPVATNEKLFF

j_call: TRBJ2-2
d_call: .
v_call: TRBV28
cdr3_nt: TGTGCTAGCTCCCCAGGCTCGAACACCGGGGAGCTGTTTTTT
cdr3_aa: CASSPGSNTGELFF

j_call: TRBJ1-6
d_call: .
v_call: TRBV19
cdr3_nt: TGTGCCAGTAGTATAGCTGGAAGCTCCTATAATTCACCCCTCCACTTT
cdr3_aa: CASSIAGSSYNSPLHF

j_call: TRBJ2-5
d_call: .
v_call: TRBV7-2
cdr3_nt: TGTGCCAGCAGCTTGACTCGACAAGAAGAGACCCAGTACTTC
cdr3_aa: CASSLTRQEETQYF

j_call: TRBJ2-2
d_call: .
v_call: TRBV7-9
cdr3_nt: TGTGCCAGCAGCCGCGGGGTGGGGTCCGGGGAGCTGTTTTTT
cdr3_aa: CASSRGVGSGELFF

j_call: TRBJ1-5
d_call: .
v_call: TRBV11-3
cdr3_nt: TGTGCCAGCAGCTTAGACAGGGCCGGCAATCAGCCCCAGCATTTT
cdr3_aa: CASSLDRAGNQPQHF

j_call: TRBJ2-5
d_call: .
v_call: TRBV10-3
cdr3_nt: TGTGCCATCAGTGGAAACTCAGGGGAGACCCAGTACTTC
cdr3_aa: CAISGNSGETQYF

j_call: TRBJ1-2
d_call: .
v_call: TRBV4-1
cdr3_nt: TGCGCCAGCAGCCAAGTGTTCGACCGGGGTAAAGATGGCTACACCTTC
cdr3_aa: CASSQVFDRGKDGYTF

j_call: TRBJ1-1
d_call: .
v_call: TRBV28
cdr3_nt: TGTGCCAGCAGTTTATACAGGGAAGGAGCTTTCTTT
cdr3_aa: CASSLYREGAFF